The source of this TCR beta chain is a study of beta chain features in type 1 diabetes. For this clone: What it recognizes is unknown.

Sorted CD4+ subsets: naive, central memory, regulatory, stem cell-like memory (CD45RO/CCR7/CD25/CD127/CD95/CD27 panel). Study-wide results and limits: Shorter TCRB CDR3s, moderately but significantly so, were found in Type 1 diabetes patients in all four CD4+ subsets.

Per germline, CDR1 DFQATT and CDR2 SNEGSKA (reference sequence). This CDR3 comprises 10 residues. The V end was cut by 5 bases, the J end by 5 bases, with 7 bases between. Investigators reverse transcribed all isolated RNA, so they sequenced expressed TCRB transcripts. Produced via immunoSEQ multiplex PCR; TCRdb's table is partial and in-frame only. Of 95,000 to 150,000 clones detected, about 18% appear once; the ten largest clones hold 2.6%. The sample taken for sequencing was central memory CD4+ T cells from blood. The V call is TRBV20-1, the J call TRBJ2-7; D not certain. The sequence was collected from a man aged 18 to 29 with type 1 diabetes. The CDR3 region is CSAASHEQYF. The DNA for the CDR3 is TGCAGTGCTGCTTCTCACGAGCAGTACTTC.